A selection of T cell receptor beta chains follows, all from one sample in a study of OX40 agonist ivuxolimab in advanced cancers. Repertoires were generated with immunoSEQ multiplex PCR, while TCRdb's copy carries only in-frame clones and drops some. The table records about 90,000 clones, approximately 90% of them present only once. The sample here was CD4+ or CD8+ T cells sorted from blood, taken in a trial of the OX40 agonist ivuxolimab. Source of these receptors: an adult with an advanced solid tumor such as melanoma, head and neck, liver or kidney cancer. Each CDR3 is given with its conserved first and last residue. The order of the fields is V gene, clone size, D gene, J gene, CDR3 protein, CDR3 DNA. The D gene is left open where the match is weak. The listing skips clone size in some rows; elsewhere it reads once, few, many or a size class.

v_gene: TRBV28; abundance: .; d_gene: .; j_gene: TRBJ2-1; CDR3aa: CASSSLSSPWDEQFF; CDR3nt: TGTGCCAGCAGCTCTCTGTCATCCCCATGGGATGAGCAGTTCTTC
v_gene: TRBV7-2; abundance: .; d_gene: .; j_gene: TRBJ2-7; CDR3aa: CASSLMVGGIYEQYF; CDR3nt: TGTGCCAGCAGCTTAATGGTCGGCGGGATCTACGAGCAGTACTTC
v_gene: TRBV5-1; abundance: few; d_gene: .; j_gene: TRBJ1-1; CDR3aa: CASSQAGGNTEAFF; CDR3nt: TGCGCCAGCAGCCAAGCTGGGGGGAACACTGAAGCTTTCTTT
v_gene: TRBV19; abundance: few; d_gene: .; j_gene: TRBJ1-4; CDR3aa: CASSIDAIGEKLFF; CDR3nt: TGTGCCAGTAGTATTGATGCGATCGGGGAAAAACTGTTTTTT
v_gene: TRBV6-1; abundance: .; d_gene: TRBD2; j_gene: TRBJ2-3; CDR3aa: CASSEGLAGADTQYF; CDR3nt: TGTGCCAGCAGTGAAGGACTAGCGGGTGCAGATACGCAGTATTTT
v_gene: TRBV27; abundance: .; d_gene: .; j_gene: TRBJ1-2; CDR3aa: CASSLSSRRGYTF; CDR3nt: TGTGCCAGCAGTTTATCGAGTAGGAGAGGCTACACCTTC
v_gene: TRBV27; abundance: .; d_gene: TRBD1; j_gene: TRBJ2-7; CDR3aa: CASSSGQGWEQYF; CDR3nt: TGTGCCAGCAGTTCGGGACAGGGTTGGGAGCAGTACTTC
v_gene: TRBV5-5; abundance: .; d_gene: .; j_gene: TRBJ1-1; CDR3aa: CASSLGRANTEAFF; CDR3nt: TGTGCCAGCAGCTTGGGGAGGGCTAACACTGAAGCTTTCTTT
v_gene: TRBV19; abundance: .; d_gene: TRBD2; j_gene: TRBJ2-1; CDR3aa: CASSTQREGNNEQFF; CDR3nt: TGTGCCAGTAGTACGCAGCGGGAGGGAAACAATGAGCAGTTCTTC
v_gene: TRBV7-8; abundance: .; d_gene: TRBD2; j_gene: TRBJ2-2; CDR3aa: CASSFRVSVQTKGLAGTGELFF; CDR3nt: TGTGCCAGCAGCTTCAGGGTATCAGTTCAGACAAAGGGACTAGCGGGGACCGGGGAGCTGTTTTTT
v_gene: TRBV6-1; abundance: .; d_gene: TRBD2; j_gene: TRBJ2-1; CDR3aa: CASSETSGNHNEQFF; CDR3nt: TGTGCCAGCAGTGAAACTAGCGGGAACCACAATGAGCAGTTCTTC
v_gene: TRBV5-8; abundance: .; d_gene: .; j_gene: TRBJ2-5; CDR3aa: CASSLPPIQETQYF; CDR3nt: TGTGCCAGCAGCTTGCCCCCTATTCAAGAGACCCAGTACTTC
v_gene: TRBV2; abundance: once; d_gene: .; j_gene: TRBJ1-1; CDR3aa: CASNRVPEIEAFF; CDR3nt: TGTGCCAGCAATCGGGTTCCAGAAATAGAAGCTTTCTTT
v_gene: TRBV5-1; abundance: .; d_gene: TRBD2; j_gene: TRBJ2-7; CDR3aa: CASSLELAGAYEQYF; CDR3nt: TGCGCCAGCAGCTTGGAGTTAGCGGGGGCCTACGAGCAGTACTTC
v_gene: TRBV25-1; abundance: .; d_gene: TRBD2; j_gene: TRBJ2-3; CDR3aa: CASSLQLAGYTDTQYF; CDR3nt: TGTGCCAGCAGTCTTCAACTAGCGGGATACACAGATACGCAGTATTTT
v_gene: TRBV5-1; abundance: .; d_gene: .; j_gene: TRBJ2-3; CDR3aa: CASSSQGPTDTQYF; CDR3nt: TGCGCCAGCAGCTCCCAGGGGCCCACAGATACGCAGTATTTT
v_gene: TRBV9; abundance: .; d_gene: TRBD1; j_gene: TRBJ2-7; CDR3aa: CASSVGGTGGHEQYF; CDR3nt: TGTGCCAGCAGCGTAGGGGGGACAGGGGGCCACGAGCAGTACTTC
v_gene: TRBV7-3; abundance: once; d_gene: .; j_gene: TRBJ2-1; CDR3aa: CASSLKGQGRYNEQFF; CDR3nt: TGTGCCAGCAGCTTAAAGGGTCAGGGTCGTTACAATGAGCAGTTCTTC
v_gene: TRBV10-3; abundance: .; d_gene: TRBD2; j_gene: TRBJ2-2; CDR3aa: CAISESLGLAENTGELFF; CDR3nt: TGTGCCATCAGTGAGTCGCTCGGACTAGCAGAAAACACCGGGGAGCTGTTTTTT
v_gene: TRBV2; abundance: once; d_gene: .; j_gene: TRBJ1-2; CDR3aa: CARRDGQNYGYTF; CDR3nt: TGTGCCAGGAGGGACGGCCAAAACTATGGCTACACCTTC
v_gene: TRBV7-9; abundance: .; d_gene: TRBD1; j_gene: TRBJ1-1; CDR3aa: CASSRDRAEAFF; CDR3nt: TGTGCCAGCAGTCGGGACAGGGCTGAAGCTTTCTTT
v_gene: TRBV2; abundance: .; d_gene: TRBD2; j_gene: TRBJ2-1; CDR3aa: CASRARLGAGVNNEQFF; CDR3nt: TGTGCCAGCAGGGCACGACTAGGAGCGGGAGTTAATAATGAGCAGTTCTTC
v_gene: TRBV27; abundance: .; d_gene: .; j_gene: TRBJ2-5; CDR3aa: CASSSGYEQYF; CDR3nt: TGTGCCAGCAGTTCCGGATATGAGCAGTACTTC
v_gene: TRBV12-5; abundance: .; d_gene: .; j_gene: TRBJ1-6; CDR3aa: CASGLVGEPLHF; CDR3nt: TGTGCTAGTGGTTTGGTAGGGGAGCCCCTCCACTTT
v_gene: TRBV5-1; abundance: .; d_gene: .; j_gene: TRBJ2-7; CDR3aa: CASSLDIFYEQYF; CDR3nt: TGCGCCAGCAGCTTGGACATATTCTACGAGCAGTACTTC
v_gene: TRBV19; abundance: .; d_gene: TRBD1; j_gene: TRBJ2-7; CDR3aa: CASSSRDRGSHEQYF; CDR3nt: TGTGCCAGTAGTAGCCGGGACAGGGGCAGCCACGAGCAGTACTTC
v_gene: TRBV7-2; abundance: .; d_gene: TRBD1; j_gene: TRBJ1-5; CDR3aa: CASSRQGASNQPQHF; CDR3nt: TGTGCCAGCAGCAGACAGGGGGCAAGCAATCAGCCCCAGCATTTT
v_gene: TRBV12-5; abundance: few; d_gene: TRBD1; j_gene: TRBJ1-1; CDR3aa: CASGPDRGGTEAFF; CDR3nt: TGTGCTAGTGGTCCGGACAGGGGAGGGACTGAAGCTTTCTTT
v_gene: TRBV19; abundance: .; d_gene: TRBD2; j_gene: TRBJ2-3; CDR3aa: CASSLSLAGSSTDTQYF; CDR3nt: TGTGCCAGTAGTCTATCGTTAGCGGGTTCTAGCACAGATACGCAGTATTTT
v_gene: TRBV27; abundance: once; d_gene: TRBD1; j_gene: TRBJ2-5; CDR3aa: CASSEGTGHEQYF; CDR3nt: TGTGCCAGCAGTGAGGGGACAGGGCATGAGCAGTACTTC
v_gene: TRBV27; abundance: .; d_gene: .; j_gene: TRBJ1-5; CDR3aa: CASSVNRGDQPQHF; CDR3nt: TGTGCCAGCAGTGTAAATCGGGGAGATCAGCCCCAGCATTTT
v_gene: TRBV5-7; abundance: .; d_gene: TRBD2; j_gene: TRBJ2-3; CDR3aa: CASSWARGRADTQYF; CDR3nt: TGTGCCAGCAGCTGGGCCCGCGGGAGGGCAGATACGCAGTATTTT
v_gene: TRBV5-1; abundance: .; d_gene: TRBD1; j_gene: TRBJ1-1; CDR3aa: CASRPGQGMNTEAFF; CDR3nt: TGCGCCAGCAGGCCGGGACAGGGCATGAACACTGAAGCTTTCTTT
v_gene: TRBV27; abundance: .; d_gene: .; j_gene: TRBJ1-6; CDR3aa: CASSLQTDNSPLHF; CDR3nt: TGTGCCAGCAGTTTACAGACAGATAATTCACCCCTCCACTTT
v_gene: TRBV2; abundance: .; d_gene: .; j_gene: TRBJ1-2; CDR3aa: CASSAGINYGYTF; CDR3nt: TGTGCCAGCAGTGCAGGAATAAACTATGGCTACACCTTC
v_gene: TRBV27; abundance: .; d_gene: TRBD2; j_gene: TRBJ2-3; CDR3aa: CASSLGLAYYTDTQYF; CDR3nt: TGTGCCAGCAGCCTAGGACTAGCGTATTACACAGATACGCAGTATTTT
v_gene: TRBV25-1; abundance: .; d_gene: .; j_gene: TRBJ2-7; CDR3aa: CASSEIGDYEQYF; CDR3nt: TGTGCCAGCAGTGAAATCGGGGACTACGAGCAGTACTTC
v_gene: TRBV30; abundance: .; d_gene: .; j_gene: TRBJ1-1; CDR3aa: CAWLPPGGPEAFF; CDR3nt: TGTGCCTGGCTTCCACCGGGGGGCCCTGAAGCTTTCTTT
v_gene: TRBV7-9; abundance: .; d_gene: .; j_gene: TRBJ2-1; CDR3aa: CASSLAGGRDSYNEQFF; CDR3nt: TGTGCCAGCAGCTTAGCGGGAGGACGAGACTCCTACAATGAGCAGTTCTTC
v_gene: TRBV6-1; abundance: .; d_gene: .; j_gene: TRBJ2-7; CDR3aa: CASSYATEQYF; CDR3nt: TGTGCCAGCAGTTACGCCACCGAGCAGTACTTC
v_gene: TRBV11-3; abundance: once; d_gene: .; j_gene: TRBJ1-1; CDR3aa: CASSRPGDNTEAFF; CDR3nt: TGTGCCAGCAGTCGTCCGGGAGACAACACTGAAGCTTTCTTT
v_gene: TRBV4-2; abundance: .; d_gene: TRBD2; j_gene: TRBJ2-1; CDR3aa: CASSPGLEFNEQFF; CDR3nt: TGTGCCAGCAGCCCGGGACTAGAATTCAATGAGCAGTTCTTC
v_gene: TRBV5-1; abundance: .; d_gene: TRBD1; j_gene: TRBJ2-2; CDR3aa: CASRQQGVWGPNTGELFF; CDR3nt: TGCGCCAGCAGGCAACAGGGGGTATGGGGTCCGAACACCGGGGAGCTGTTTTTT
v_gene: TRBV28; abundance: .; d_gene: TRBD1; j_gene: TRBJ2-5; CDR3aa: CASSLRQGGSQETQYF; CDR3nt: TGTGCCAGCAGTCTACGACAGGGGGGATCGCAAGAGACCCAGTACTTC
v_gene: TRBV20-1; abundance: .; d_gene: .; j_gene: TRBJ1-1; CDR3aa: CRGPGDTEAFF; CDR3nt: TGCAGGGGCCCAGGGGACACTGAAGCTTTCTTT
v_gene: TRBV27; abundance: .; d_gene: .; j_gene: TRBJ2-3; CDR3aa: CASTDRGPRDTQYF; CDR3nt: TGTGCCAGCACCGATAGGGGTCCTAGAGATACGCAGTATTTT
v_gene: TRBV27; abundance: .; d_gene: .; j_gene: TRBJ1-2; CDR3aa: CASRGPREGGGYTF; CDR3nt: TGTGCCAGCAGGGGTCCCAGGGAGGGTGGAGGCTACACCTTC
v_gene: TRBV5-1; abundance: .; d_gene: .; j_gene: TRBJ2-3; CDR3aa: CASSLGAAGGDTQYF; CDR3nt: TGCGCCAGCAGCCTGGGAGCGGCCGGGGGAGATACGCAGTATTTT
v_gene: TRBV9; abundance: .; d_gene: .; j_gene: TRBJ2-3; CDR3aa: CASSPHSELNTQYF; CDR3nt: TGTGCCAGCAGCCCGCACAGTGAGTTGAATACGCAGTATTTT
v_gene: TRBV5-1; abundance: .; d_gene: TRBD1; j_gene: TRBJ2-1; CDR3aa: CASSLGDSLSYNEQFF; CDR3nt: TGCGCCAGCAGCTTGGGGGACAGCCTATCCTACAATGAGCAGTTCTTC
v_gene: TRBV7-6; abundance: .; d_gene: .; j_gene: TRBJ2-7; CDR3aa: CASSLPPQEQYF; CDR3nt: TGTGCCAGCAGCTTACCCCCACAGGAGCAGTACTTC
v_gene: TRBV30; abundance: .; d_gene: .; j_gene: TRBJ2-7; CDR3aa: CAWSVPPRLARTYEQYF; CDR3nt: TGTGCCTGGAGTGTACCGCCCCGGCTAGCGAGAACCTACGAGCAGTACTTC
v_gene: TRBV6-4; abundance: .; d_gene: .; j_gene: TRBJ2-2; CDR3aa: CASSEQATGELFF; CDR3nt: TGTGCCAGCAGTGAACAGGCAACCGGGGAGCTGTTTTTT
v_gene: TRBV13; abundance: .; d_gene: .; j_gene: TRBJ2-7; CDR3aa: CASSFEQDASYEQYF; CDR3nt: TGTGCCAGCAGCTTTGAGCAGGACGCCTCCTACGAGCAGTACTTC
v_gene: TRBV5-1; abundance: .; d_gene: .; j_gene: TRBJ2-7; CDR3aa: CASSLPSPTLTDEQYF; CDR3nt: TGCGCCAGCAGCTTGCCCTCTCCGACTCTAACCGACGAGCAGTACTTC
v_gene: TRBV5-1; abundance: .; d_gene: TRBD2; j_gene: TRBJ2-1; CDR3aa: CASWSGSGIDEQFF; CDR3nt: TGCGCCAGCTGGAGCGGGAGTGGGATCGATGAGCAGTTCTTC